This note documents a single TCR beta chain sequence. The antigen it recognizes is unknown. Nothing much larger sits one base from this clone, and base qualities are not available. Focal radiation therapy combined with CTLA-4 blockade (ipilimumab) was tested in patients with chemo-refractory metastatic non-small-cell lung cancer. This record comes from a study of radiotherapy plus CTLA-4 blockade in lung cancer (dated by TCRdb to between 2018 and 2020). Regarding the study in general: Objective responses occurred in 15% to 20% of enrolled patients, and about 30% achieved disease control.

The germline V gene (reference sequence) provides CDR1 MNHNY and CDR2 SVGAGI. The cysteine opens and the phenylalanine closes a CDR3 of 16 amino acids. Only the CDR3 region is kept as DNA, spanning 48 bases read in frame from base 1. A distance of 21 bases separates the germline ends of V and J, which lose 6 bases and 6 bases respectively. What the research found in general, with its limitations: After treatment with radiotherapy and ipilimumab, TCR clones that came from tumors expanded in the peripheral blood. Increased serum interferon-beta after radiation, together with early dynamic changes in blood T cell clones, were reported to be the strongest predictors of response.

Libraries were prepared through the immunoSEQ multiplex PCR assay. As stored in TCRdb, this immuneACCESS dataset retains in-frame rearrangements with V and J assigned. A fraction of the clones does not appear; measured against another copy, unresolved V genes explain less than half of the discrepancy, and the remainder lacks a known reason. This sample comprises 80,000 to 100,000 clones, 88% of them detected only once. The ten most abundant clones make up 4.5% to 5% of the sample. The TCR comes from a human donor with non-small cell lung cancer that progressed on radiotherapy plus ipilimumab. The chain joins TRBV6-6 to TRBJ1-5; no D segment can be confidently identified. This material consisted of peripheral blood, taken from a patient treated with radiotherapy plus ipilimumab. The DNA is TGTGCCAGCAGAATCTCTGGCGACACGGGCGGTCAGCCCCAGCATTTT. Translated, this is CASRISGDTGGQPQHF.